This T cell receptor beta chain comes out of a study of early T cells in non-severe SARS-CoV-2 infection. Looking at the study overall: Sequencing of bulk RNA from unsorted whole blood was done, without chain pairing. Study outcomes and limitations: In VDJdb matching, anti-spike CD8 responses were favored while private and CD4 specificities went missing.

Trimming left V 1 base short and J 7 bases short, with 20 bases between. CDR3 length: 15 residues. Per germline, CDR1 DFQATT and CDR2 SNEGSKA (reference sequence). In this sample, this clonotype turned up a few times. Its antigen is not identified. The TCR library protocol was used to attach unique molecular identifiers. These identifiers were attached to individual cDNA molecules. MiXCR, run by TCRdb on the 5' RACE reads, gives a single entry per CDR3 protein. The table lists tens of thousands of distinct CDR3 sequences, around 5% of them singletons. Sample: whole blood. The sequence was collected from an adult who was a healthcare worker with PCR-confirmed SARS-CoV-2 infection or an uninfected control (not recorded which). The chain recombines TRBV20-1 with TRBJ2-7; D remains unclear. In DNA, the CDR3 is TGCAGTGCTAGAGCCCCGCCAGCCTGGGCTTCGGAGCAGTACTTC. Protein: CSARAPPAWASEQYF.